This T cell receptor beta chain is from a study of shared T cell receptors in the human thymus. CDR1 and CDR2 (germline): SNHLY, FYNNEI. CDR3 length: 13 residues. V lost 11 bases and J lost 1, with 15 bases in between. Measured with immunoSEQ multiplex PCR; TCRdb has only the in-frame clones, and not every one. This sample has about 540,000 clones, with approximately 80% found just once. The sample was also reused in another study, on human thymus T cells. That report notes: Resections from corrective heart surgery supplied the thymus tissue. Thymic and blood repertoires appeared to show biased V and J gene usage.

Sequenced input: thymocytes. The chain recombines TRBV2 with TRBJ2-7; D perhaps matches TRBD2 (5 bases). The receptor was isolated from a boy younger than two with a congenital heart defect. The CDR3 here is CAAHPGDSYEQYF. CDR3 coding DNA: TGTGCCGCCCACCCCGGGGATTCCTACGAGCAGTACTTC. Full variable domain (outside the CDR3, taken from reference TRBV2 and TRBJ2-7): EPEVTQTPSHQVTQMGQEVILRCVPISNHLYFYWYRQILGQKVEFLVSFYNNEISEKSEIFDDQFSVERPDGSNFTLKIRSTKLEDSAMYFCAAHPGDSYEQYFGPGTRLTVT.